This T cell receptor (beta chain) was sequenced for a study of T cell changes during pregnancy in multiple sclerosis. The CDR3 loop spans 14 amino acids. V shed 5 bases and J shed 4 bases, with 14 bases lying between them. CDR1 MNHNS and CDR2 SASEGT come from the germline V gene. Clones were read by immunoSEQ multiplex PCR, and TCRdb kept only the in-frame ones, dropping some. The data show tens of thousands of clones, 80% to 95% seen once. This specimen was peripheral blood, taken in the third trimester of pregnancy. The gene calls are TRBV6-1 and TRBJ2-5; D might be TRBD2 (5 bases). The receptor's source is a female donor with multiple sclerosis, enrolled in a pregnancy study. This CDR3 is CASSRGLEGETQYF. In DNA form, the CDR3 reads TGTGCCAGCAGTCGGGGTCTTGAGGGAGAGACCCAGTACTTC.